This T cell receptor (beta chain) originates from a study of cytomegalovirus exposure and HLA in healthy donors. Here immunoSEQ multiplex PCR was the method, and the copy in TCRdb shows in-frame clones only, minus some. The table includes 150,000 to 200,000 clones, about 90% detected once. The CDR3 contains 13 residues. V gave up 1 base and J gave up 8 bases, with 10 bases separating them. Per germline, CDR1 SGHDT and CDR2 YYEEEE. Input material: PBMCs. The rearrangement links TRBV5-6 to TRBJ2-4; D is possibly TRBD1 (5 bases). The TCR originated in a woman aged 25 to 39 in good health and CMV-seronegative. In DNA form, the CDR3 reads TGTGCCAGCAGCTTGTCAGGGTTGGACATTCAGTACTTC. Its protein is CASSLSGLDIQYF.